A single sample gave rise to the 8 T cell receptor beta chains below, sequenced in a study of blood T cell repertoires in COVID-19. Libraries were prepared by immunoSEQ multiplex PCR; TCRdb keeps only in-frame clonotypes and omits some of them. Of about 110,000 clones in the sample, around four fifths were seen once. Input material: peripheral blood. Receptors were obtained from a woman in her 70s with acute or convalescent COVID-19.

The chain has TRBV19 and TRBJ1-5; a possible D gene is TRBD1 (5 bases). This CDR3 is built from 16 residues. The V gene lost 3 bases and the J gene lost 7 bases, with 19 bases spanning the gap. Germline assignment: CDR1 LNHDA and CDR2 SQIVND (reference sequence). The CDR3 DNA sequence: TGTGCCAGTAGTATCCGGTCCGGGGGAAGTCGGCAGCCCCAGCATTTT. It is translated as CASSIRSGGSRQPQHF.

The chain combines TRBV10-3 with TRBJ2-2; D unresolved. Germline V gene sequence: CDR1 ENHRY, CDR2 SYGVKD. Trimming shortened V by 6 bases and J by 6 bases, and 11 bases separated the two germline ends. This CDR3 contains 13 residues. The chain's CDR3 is CAISAGGPGELFF. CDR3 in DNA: TGTGCCATCAGCGCCGGTGGGCCCGGGGAGCTGTTTTTT.

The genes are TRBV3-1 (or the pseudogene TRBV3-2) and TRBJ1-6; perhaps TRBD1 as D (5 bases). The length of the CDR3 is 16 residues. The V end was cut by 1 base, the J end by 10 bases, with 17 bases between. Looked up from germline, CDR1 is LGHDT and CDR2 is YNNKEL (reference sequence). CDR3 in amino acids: CASSQVPLGGSSPLHF. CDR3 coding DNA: TGTGCCAGCAGCCAAGTGCCCCTCGGGGGTAGCTCACCCCTCCACTTT.

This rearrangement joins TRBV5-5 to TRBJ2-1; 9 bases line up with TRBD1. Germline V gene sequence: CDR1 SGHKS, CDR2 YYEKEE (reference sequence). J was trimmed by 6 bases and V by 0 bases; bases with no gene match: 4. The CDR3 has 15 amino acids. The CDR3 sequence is CASSLEGQGSNEQFF. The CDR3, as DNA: TGTGCCAGCAGCTTGGAGGGACAGGGTAGCAATGAGCAGTTCTTC.

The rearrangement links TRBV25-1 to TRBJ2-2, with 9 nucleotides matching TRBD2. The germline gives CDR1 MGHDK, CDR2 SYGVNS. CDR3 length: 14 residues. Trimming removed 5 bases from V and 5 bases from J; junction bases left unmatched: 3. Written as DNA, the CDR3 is TGTGCCAGCAGTATCCTAGCGGGGACCGGGGAGCTGTTTTTT. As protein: CASSILAGTGELFF.

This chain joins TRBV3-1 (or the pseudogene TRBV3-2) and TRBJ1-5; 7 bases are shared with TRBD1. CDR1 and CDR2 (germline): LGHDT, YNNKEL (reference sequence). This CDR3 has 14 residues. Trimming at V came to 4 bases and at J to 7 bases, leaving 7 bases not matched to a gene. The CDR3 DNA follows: TGTGCCAGCAGCCTCCGACAGGGCATCCAGCCCCAGCATTTT. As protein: CASSLRQGIQPQHF.

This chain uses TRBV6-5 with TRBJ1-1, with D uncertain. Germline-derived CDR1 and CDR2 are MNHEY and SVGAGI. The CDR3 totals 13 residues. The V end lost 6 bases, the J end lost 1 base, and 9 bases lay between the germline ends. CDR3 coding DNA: TGTGCCAGCAGCATACAGAGGAACACTGAAGCTTTCTTT. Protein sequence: CASSIQRNTEAFF.

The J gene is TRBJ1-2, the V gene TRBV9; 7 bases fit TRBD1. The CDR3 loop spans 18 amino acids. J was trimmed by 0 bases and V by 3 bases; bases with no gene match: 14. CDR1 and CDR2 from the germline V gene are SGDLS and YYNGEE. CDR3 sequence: CASSAPRTGGVANYGYTF. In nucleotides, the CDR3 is TGTGCCAGCAGCGCACCAAGGACAGGAGGAGTAGCTAACTATGGCTACACCTTC.